The rows below give T cell receptor beta chains drawn from one sample of a study of Ad26.COV2.S vaccination and SARS-CoV-2 variants. TCRdb's table, derived via immunoSEQ multiplex PCR, lists solely in-frame clones and lacks some. The sample consists of more than 300,000 clones, roughly 90% of them appearing once. The sequenced sample was peripheral blood, obtained in a trial of Ad26.COV2.S vaccine versus placebo. These receptors came from a person between 18 and 60 years old who received the Ad26.COV2.S COVID-19 vaccine or a placebo. CDR3s include the opening cysteine and the closing phenylalanine or tryptophan. The D gene is left open where the match is weak. Expanded clones are given a class, and other clones once, few, many or no size at all.

V,J,size,D,length,CDR3,DNA
TRBV4-3,TRBJ2-1,once,TRBD2,17,CASSQVPSGSIYNEQFF,TGCGCCAGCAGCCAAGTCCCTAGCGGGAGCATTTACAATGAGCAGTTCTTC
TRBV7-9,TRBJ2-7,few,TRBD1,14,CASTHGDRVYEQYF,TGTGCCAGCACCCACGGGGACAGGGTCTACGAGCAGTACTTC
TRBV21-1,TRBJ2-1,NA,NA,11,CVGTGNNEQFF,NA
TRBV24-1,TRBJ2-2,NA,NA,14,CATSIRGGTGELFF,TGTGCCACCAGTATCAGGGGGGGGACCGGGGAGCTGTTTTTT
TRBV7-9,TRBJ1-4,NA,NA,16,CASSLAVLVGNEKLFF,TGTGCCAGCAGCTTAGCGGTCCTGGTGGGGAATGAAAAACTGTTTTTT
TRBV11-2,TRBJ2-4,NA,NA,13,CASSLARGDIQYF,TGTGCCAGCAGCTTAGCCAGGGGGGACATTCAGTACTTC
TRBV7-3,TRBJ2-3,NA,NA,15,CASSFSGTSTDTQYF,TGTGCCAGCAGTTTTAGCGGAACTAGCACAGATACGCAGTATTTT
TRBV7-9,TRBJ1-5,NA,TRBD1,14,CASSPGTANQPQHF,TGTGCCAGCAGCCCGGGGACAGCAAATCAGCCCCAGCATTTT
TRBV29-1,TRBJ2-3,NA,TRBD2,14,CSGRLAGGLDTQYF,TGCAGCGGACGACTAGCGGGAGGTCTGGATACGCAGTATTTT
TRBV29-1,TRBJ2-6,NA,NA,14,CSVTPGPGANVLTF,TGCAGCGTGACCCCAGGGCCTGGGGCCAACGTCCTGACTTTC
TRBV4-3,TRBJ2-3,NA,NA,15,CASSQGRMSTDTQYF,TGCGCCAGCAGCCAAGGCCGGATGAGCACAGATACGCAGTATTTT
TRBV6-5,TRBJ1-5,NA,TRBD1,16,CASSSTPGQGNQPQHF,TGTGCCAGCAGTTCCACCCCGGGACAGGGCAATCAGCCCCAGCATTTT
TRBV3-1/TRBV3-2,TRBJ2-5,NA,TRBD2,14,CASRRTSVQETQYF,TGTGCCAGCAGACGGACTAGCGTCCAAGAGACCCAGTACTTC
TRBV11-2,TRBJ1-2,few,TRBD1,15,CASSNLRGGYYGYTF,TGTGCCAGCAGCAACCTCAGGGGGGGATACTATGGCTACACCTTC
TRBV19,TRBJ1-1,NA,NA,14,CASTAGGLNTEAFF,TGTGCCAGTACCGCTGGCGGCTTGAACACTGAAGCTTTCTTT
TRBV9,TRBJ2-3,few,TRBD2,15,CASSVDGGRTDTQYF,TGTGCCAGCAGCGTAGACGGCGGGAGGACAGATACGCAGTATTTT
TRBV7-8,TRBJ2-3,NA,NA,16,CASSSPKGLGTDTQYF,TGTGCCAGCAGCTCACCAAAGGGGCTCGGGACAGATACGCAGTATTTT
TRBV28,TRBJ2-7,NA,NA,10,CASSLFWTHF,TGTGCCAGCAGTTTATTTTGGACCCACTTC
TRBV5-1,TRBJ1-1,NA,NA,15,CASSPGTALGTEAFF,TGCGCCAGCAGCCCTGGGACGGCGTTGGGGACTGAAGCTTTCTTT
TRBV27,TRBJ2-6,NA,NA,16,CASSHLLPAGANVLTF,TGTGCCAGCAGTCACCTCCTCCCCGCGGGGGCCAACGTCCTGACTTTC
TRBV13,TRBJ2-1,once,NA,15,CASSSSWAGDNEQFF,TGTGCCAGCAGCTCATCCTGGGCAGGGGATAATGAGCAGTTCTTC
TRBV11-3,TRBJ2-7,NA,TRBD2,13,CASSFSGSSEQYF,TGTGCCAGCAGCTTCAGCGGGAGTAGCGAGCAGTACTTC
TRBV7-8,TRBJ1-5,NA,TRBD1,17,CASSLAPRQGPGPPQHF,TGTGCCAGCAGCTTAGCCCCTAGACAGGGGCCCGGTCCGCCCCAGCATTTT
TRBV30,TRBJ1-6,NA,TRBD1,18,CAWSDRGGRTSGRSPLHF,TGTGCCTGGAGTGACAGGGGTGGTCGCACATCAGGTCGGTCACCCCTCCACTTT
TRBV20-1,TRBJ1-1,NA,TRBD1,11,CSAGQGDGAFF,TGCAGTGCTGGACAGGGGGACGGAGCTTTCTTT
TRBV10-3,TRBJ2-1,once,NA,12,CAISDKILSRFF,TGTGCCATCAGTGATAAAATCCTGAGTCGGTTCTTC
TRBV7-8,TRBJ1-2,NA,TRBD1,15,CASSLITPGQGGYTF,TGTGCCAGCAGCTTAATTACGCCCGGACAGGGTGGCTACACCTTC